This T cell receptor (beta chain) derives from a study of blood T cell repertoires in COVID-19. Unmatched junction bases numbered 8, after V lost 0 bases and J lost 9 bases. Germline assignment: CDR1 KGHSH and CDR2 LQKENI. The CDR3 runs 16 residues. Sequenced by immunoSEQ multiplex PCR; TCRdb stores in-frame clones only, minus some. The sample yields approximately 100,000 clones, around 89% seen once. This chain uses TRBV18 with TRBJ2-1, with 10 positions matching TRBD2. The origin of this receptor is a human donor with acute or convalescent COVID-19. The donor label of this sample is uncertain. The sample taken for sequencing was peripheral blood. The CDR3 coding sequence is TGTGCCAGCTCACCACCGCTAGCGGGAGCGGCGCGTGAGCAGTTCTTC. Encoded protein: CASSPPLAGAAREQFF.